The 6 T cell receptor beta chains in this list originate from one sample, sequenced in a study of early T cells in non-severe SARS-CoV-2 infection. TCRdb reprocessed the 5' RACE reads via MiXCR and lists one record per CDR3 protein. In the table there are around 27,000 distinct CDR3 sequences, 5.6% of which are singletons. Sequenced: whole blood. The origin of the receptors is an adult who was a healthcare worker with PCR-confirmed SARS-CoV-2 infection or an uninfected control (not recorded which).

This clonotype was observed many times. The V call is TRBV5-4, the J call TRBJ2-7, with TRBD1 as a possible D gene (5 bases). CDR3 length: 13 amino acids. Trimming left V 2 bases short and J 5 bases short, with 11 bases between. The germline V gene has CDR1 SGHNT and CDR2 YYREEE (reference sequence). The CDR3 DNA reads TGTGCCAGCAGCTTAGGGGAAATCCACGAGCAGTACTTC. It specifies CASSLGEIHEQYF.

This clonotype was counted ten times or more. This chain links TRBV18 with TRBJ1-1; the match to TRBD1 covers 10 bases. The germline V gene has CDR1 KGHSH and CDR2 LQKENI. This CDR3 comprises 19 residues. Trimming at V came to 1 base and at J to 1 base, leaving 12 bases not matched to a gene. CDR3: CASSPLLPGQGIENTEAFF. DNA of the CDR3: TGTGCCAGCTCACCACTTCTACCGGGACAGGGGATTGAGAACACTGAAGCTTTCTTT.

At least ten counts were recorded for this clonotype. V usage is TRBV12-3 or TRBV12-4 and J usage is TRBJ1-3; TRBD1 agrees at 7 bases. J lost 3 bases, V lost 6 bases, and 8 bases had no gene match. This CDR3 has 15 amino acids. CDR3 sequence reads: CASRKTGPDGNTIYF. For the CDR3, the DNA is TGTGCCAGCAGAAAGACAGGGCCAGATGGAAACACCATATATTTT.

This clonotype was observed at least ten times. CDR3 region: CASMASYRVPSNQPQHF. As DNA, the CDR3 is TGTGCCAGCATGGCATCCTACAGAGTGCCGAGCAATCAGCCCCAGCATTTT. The rearrangement uses TRBV6-1 and TRBJ1-5; no clear D. The CDR3 length is 17 residues. Looked up from germline, CDR1 is MNHNS and CDR2 is SASEGT. Trimming removed 7 bases from V and 1 base from J, with 20 bases in between.

Many counts were recorded for this clonotype. The gene calls are TRBV3-1 and TRBJ2-1; the D call may be TRBD1 or TRBD2 (5 bases each). The CDR3 is made up of 14 amino acids. Germline V gene lookup returns CDR1 LGHDT and CDR2 YNNKEL (reference sequence). V lost 3 bases and J 15 bases, leaving 21 bases between the germline ends. The CDR3 DNA sequence: TGTGCCAGCAGCCACACCGGGACCCGGACAATTAGGTTCTTC. This encodes CASSHTGTRTIRFF.

This clonotype was found many times. The gene calls are TRBV30 and TRBJ1-1; D is perhaps TRBD1 (6 bases). Germline CDR1 reads GTSNPN; CDR2 reads SVGIG (reference sequence). This CDR3 comprises 13 residues. The V gene lost 2 bases and the J gene lost 3 bases, with 10 bases spanning the gap. Here the CDR3 reads CAWSKGGDTEAFF. In DNA, the CDR3 is TGTGCCTGGAGTAAAGGGGGGGACACTGAAGCTTTCTTT.